Described below is a single T cell receptor beta chain sequence and its context. This clone was seen a few times. No cognate antigen has been identified for it. Base qualities are not recorded, but no much larger clone differs from it by a single base. The cohort consisted of hundreds of healthy bone marrow donors. At the time of sampling, every cohort member was nominally healthy, though immune exposures that went unrecorded were likely present. The donor was CMV seronegative and belonged to the group of 380 or so seronegative cohort members. Each donor provided a peripheral blood sample, and peripheral blood mononuclear cells were used for TCR beta sequencing. The Qiagen DNeasy Blood Extraction Kit was used to extract genomic DNA from the blood cell samples. The sample is drawn from a study of cytomegalovirus exposure and HLA in healthy donors (dated by TCRdb to 2016 to 2017). With regard to the full study: An earlier analysis of roughly 500 of the donors reported 250 to 300 Gb of sequence data and 120 million or so unique TCR beta sequences from some 180 million T cells. Because of strong linkage in the cohort, roughly five DR-DQ haplotypes were treated as single units for association and clustering. The genetic ancestry cluster associated with self-reported Caucasian donors included 81% of the roughly 380 genotyped donors. Class I and class II HLA loci were covered by the typing at four-digit resolution. In addition to the first cohort of 500 to 850 subjects, a separate validation cohort of approximately 110 different subjects was used. The number of donors typed differed by locus, with about 629-630 for A, B, C, DRB1 and DQB1, about 500 for DQA1, about 610 for DPA1, and under 490 for DPB1. An earlier analysis of fewer than 700 of the donors applied high-throughput TCR beta sequencing to assess whether each TCR beta V gene segment acted as functional or pseudogenic. A later genetic analysis took genome-wide SNP genotypes for about three fifths of the 666 donors and used that subset as a discovery cohort. An early release that covered some 630 HLA-typed donors contained approximately 290 gigabases of sequencing data and some 87 million unique TCR sequences. To predict cytomegalovirus infection status, the study brought together high-throughput TCR immunosequencing, statistical association of individual TCRs with disease status, and machine learning. The later analysis used no new phenotypic data to find candidate immune exposures, relying instead on TCR beta sequences and their occurrence across donors. A later analysis re-examined previously published TCR beta repertoires from about 670 donors and added high-resolution HLA genotyping to investigate patterns of TCR occurrence. The aim of the study was to test whether cataloging public T cell receptors could identify signatures of past pathogen exposure. Using immunosequencing, the study profiled T cell repertoires from about 650 subjects and related those repertoires to cytomegalovirus serostatus. Across some 400 genotyped donors of the cohort, an average of about 240,000 unique TCR beta nucleotide sequences per donor were sequenced, and roughly 18% of those sequences were non-productive. All discovery cohort repertoires had been generated using a single sequencing platform. Donor age, sex, ethnicity and CMV serostatus were collected together with the repertoire data.

What the research found in general, with its limitations: In vitro tests confirmed that three of the cytomegalovirus-associated TCR beta chains recognize cytomegalovirus antigens. Because some donors lacked HLA typing at each locus, the association tests relied only on the typed subset. Correlated functional status among segregating V segments might reflect linkage disequilibrium, but an unknown experimental factor could not be ruled out. Because counts were too low, approximately 15 rarely observed V segments, including chromosome 9 orphons, were excluded from the earlier analysis of a few hundred of the donors. At a false discovery rate of 0.05, a later analysis linked about 16,000 TCR beta sequences to specific HLA alleles. In a later analysis, several top co-occurrence clusters were reported to appear linked to parvovirus B19, influenza, CMV and Epstein-Barr virus. A further reported finding was that TCR beta sequences accurately predicted the HLA-A and HLA-B alleles for most subjects in the first cohort. Compared with equally common non-associated chains, HLA-associated TCR beta chains in a later analysis were more clonally expanded and had lower generation probabilities. When HLA alleles, especially DR and DQ, strongly co-occurred, attributing TCR associations to individual alleles was difficult. The sequencing pipeline was judged likely to have produced a cluster of highly shared sequence variants as a technical artifact. According to a later genetic analysis, donors in an Asian-associated ancestry cluster had fewer N-insertions in productive TCRs than the approximately 670-donor mean. The classifier was reported to diagnose cytomegalovirus status with high specificity and sensitivity in both the original cohort and the validation cohort. According to the authors, the approach could potentially be generalized to other disease states and immunological phenotypes. According to a later analysis, most CMV-associated TCR beta chains appeared to be HLA-restricted, and the HLA associations seemed to be driven largely by CMV exposure. Presence/absence analyses assumed roughly uniform sequencing depth across donors, an assumption that may not hold. Immune exposure information for the cohort was limited to CMV serostatus. Across donors, most TCR sequences were observed very rarely, whereas some public TCRs were present in many individuals. In an earlier analysis of approximately 590 of the donors, most TCR beta V segments appeared in productive rearrangements about 87% or about 30% of the time, broadly matching IMGT annotations. Some IMGT-functional V segments, including TRBV6-2 and TRBV6-3, could not be told apart with the 87-base-pair reads, so those segments were excluded. This cohort had only TCR beta chains sequenced, and the lack of alpha or paired-chain data limited which features could be detected. According to a later analysis, TCR association rates differed among HLA loci, with DRB1 alleles showing the most associated TCRs and HLA-C alleles showing the fewest. In a later genetic analysis, a missense DCLRE1C variant was associated with V-gene and J-gene trimming of TCR beta chains, and the association was replicated in an independent cohort. A total of about 180 TCR beta chains were listed by the study as associated with cytomegalovirus.

Library method: the immunoSEQ multiplex PCR assay. The multiplex PCR relied on a mix of 60 forward primers for TCR Vbeta segments and 13 reverse primers for TCR Jbeta segments. Amplification of the CDR3 region of rearranged TCR beta genes was performed with a multiplex PCR assay on genomic DNA. On the Illumina HiSeq System, the amplified TCR beta libraries were sequenced as 87-base-pair reads. Per the source publication's procedure: Across the roughly 700 repertoires, a later analysis counted 80 million or so unique TCR beta chains, around 10 million of which were shared by at least two donors. Raw reads were error-corrected and collapsed into unique sequences by a nearest-neighbor algorithm in which closely related sequences were merged to remove PCR and sequencing errors. CDR3 sequences were aligned to IMGT reference sequences to assign V, D and J gene segments. For a sequence to be retained, a match of at least six nucleotides to both a V gene segment and a J gene segment was required. A rearrangement was called productive if the CDR3 had no stop codons and remained in frame with V and J, and every other rearrangement was called non-productive. Following IMGT convention, CDR3 was defined as the stretch from the second conserved V-encoded cysteine to the conserved J-encoded phenylalanine. The earlier analysis of 587 of the donors excluded sequences that lacked an unambiguous match to a single V gene segment. In an earlier analysis of 500 to 750 of the donors, V segments were called functional above 56.7% productive rearrangements and were called segregating when the between-donor standard deviation exceeded 5%. A statistical classification framework was developed to diagnose cytomegalovirus status using the catalog of TCR beta chain sequences. V and J gene assignment, in a later analysis, came from comparing TCR nucleotide sequences with IMGT/GENE-DB human TR gene sequences. Using the TCRdist pipeline, a later analysis assigned CDR3 sequences along with most-parsimonious VDJ recombination scenarios. In a later analysis, every TCR beta chain was defined by the combination of its CDR3 amino acid sequence and its V-gene family, and reads without a unique V-gene family were dropped. To address suspected cross-contamination and a sequencing artifact, a later analysis removed approximately 590 highly shared, low-generation-probability nucleotide sequences. For each public chain, a later analysis derived a clonal expansion index from normalized ranks of inferred template counts within each repertoire. In a later analysis, generation probabilities were computed using a VDJ recombination model fitted to out-of-frame rearrangements, and the results were checked against IGoR. Hypergeometric tests were used in a later analysis to score TCR-TCR, TCR-HLA and TCR-CMV co-occurrence, with a repertoire-size bias correction applied to the TCR pairs. In a later analysis, false discovery rates were estimated by permuting HLA or CMV assignments 20 times. A later analysis grouped co-occurring TCRs with DBSCAN, adding TCRdist sequence similarity when clustering within HLA-allele-positive subsets. Co-occurrence clustering excluded repertoires with fewer than 30,000 or more than 120,000 public chains, plus five with anomalous nucleotide sharing. TCRdb provides this immuneACCESS table in a form limited to in-frame rearrangements. Some clones are lacking; in checked studies, under half of them reflect an unresolved V gene, and why the rest are absent is not known. Clonal size and the V and J genes are those of that table, whereas D and trimming came from the DNA. The sample yields about 98,000 clones; approximately 79% were counted once. Around 1.8% of the sample is in the top ten clones.

Per the germline V gene, MNHEY is the CDR1 and SVGAGI is the CDR2. From its cysteine to its phenylalanine, the CDR3 spans 13 amino acids. Kept here is only the CDR3 DNA, which spans 39 bases and is read in frame from base 1. Trimming accounts for 5 bases at V and 3 bases at J, while the number of junction bases matched to no gene is 4. The sequenced sample consisted of PBMCs. The receptor chain draws on TRBV6-5 and TRBJ2-7; the junction holds 7 bases that match TRBD1. The source is a male donor in good health and CMV-seronegative. The sequenced DNA: TGTGCCAGCAGTCAAACAGGGGTCTACGAGCAGTACTTC. This translates into CASSQTGVYEQYF.